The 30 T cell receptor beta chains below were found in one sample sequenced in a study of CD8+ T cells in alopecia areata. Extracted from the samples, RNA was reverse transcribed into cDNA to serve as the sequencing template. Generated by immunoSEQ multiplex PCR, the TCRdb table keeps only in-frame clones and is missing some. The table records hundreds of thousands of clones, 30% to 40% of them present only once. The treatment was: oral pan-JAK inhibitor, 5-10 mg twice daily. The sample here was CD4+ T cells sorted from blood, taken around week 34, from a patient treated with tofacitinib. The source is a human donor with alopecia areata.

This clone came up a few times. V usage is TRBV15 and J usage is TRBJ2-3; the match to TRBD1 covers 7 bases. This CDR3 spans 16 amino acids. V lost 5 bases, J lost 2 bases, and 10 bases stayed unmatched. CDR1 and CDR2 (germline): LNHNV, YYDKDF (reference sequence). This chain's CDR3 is CATSSDRDRLTDTQYF. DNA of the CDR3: TGTGCCACCAGCTCCGACCGGGACAGACTCACAGATACGCAGTATTTT.

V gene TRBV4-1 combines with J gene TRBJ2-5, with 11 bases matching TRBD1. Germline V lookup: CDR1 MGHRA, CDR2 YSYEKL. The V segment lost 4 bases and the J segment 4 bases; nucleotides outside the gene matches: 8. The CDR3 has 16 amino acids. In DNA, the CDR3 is TGCGCCAGCAGCCCAGGACAGGGGGCGCCGGGAGAGACCCAGTACTTC. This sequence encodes CASSPGQGAPGETQYF.

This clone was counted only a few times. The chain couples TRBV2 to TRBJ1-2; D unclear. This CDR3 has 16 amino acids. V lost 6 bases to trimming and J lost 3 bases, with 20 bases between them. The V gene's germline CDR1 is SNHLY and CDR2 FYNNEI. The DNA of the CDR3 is TGTGCCAGCAGAAAGGTCCCCACGGCCGGGGACTATGGCTACACCTTC. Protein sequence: CASRKVPTAGDYGYTF.

As DNA, the CDR3 is TGTGCCAGCAGTTATCGATCGGGATTATATGGCTACACCTTC. Translation gives CASSYRSGLYGYTF. The rearrangement links TRBV27 to TRBJ1-2, with no clear D. V shed 4 bases and J shed 5 bases, with 14 bases lying between them. The germline V gene has CDR1 MNHEY and CDR2 SMNVEV (reference sequence). The CDR3 totals 14 residues.

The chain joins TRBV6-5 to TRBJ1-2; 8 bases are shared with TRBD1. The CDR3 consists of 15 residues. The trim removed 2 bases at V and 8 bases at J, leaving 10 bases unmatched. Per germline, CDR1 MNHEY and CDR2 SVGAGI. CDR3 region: CASSYTRQGAGGYTF. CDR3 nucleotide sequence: TGTGCCAGCAGTTACACCCGGCAGGGGGCTGGAGGCTACACCTTC.

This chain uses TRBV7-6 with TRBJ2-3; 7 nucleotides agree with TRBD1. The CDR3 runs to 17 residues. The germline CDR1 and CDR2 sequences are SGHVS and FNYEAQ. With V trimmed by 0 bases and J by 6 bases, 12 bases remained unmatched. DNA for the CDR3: TGTGCCAGCAGCTTAGCACACGTCAGGGGGTCTCGGGATACGCAGTATTTT. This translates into CASSLAHVRGSRDTQYF. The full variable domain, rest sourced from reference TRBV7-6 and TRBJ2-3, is GAGVSQSPRYKVTKRGQDVALRCDPISGHVSLYWYRQALGQGPEFLTYFNYEAQQDKSGLPNDRFSAERPEGSISTLTIQRTEQRDSAMYRCASSLAHVRGSRDTQYFGPGTRLTVL.

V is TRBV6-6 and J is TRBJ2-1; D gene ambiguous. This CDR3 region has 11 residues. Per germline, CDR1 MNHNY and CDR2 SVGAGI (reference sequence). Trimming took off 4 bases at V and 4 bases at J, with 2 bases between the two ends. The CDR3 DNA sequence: TGTGCCAGCAGTTTTTACAATGAGCAGTTCTTC. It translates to CASSFYNEQFF.

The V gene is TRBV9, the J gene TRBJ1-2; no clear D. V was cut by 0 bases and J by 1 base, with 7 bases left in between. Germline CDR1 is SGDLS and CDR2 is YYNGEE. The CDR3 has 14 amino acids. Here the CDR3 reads CASSVGGGNYGYTF. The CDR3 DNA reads TGTGCCAGCAGCGTAGGTGGTGGTAACTATGGCTACACCTTC.

CDR3: CAWSVSGLGANVLTF. CDR3 coding DNA: TGTGCCTGGAGTGTTTCGGGGCTTGGGGCCAACGTCCTGACTTTC. This sequence joins TRBV30 and TRBJ2-6; D is perhaps TRBD1 or TRBD2 (5 bases each). This CDR3 is 15 amino acids long. V gave up 0 bases and J gave up 3 bases, with 9 bases separating them. Per the germline V gene, CDR1 is GTSNPN and CDR2 is SVGIG (reference sequence).

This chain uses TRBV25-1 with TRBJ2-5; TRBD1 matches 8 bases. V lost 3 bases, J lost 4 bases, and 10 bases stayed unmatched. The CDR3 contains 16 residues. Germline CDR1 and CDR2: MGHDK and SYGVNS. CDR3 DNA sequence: TGTGCCAGCAGTGACCAGACAGGGGTCGGGCTAGAGACCCAGTACTTC. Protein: CASSDQTGVGLETQYF.

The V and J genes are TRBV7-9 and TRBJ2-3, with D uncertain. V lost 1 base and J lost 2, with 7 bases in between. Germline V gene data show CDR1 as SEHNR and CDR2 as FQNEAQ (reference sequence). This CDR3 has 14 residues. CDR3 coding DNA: TGTGCCAGCAGCTTAGTCCCCAACACAGATACGCAGTATTTT. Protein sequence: CASSLVPNTDTQYF.

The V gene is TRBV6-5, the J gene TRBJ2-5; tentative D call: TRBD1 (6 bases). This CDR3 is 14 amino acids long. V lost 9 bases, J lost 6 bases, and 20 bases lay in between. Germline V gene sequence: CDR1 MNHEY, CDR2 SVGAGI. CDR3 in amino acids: CASLRPGVGQTQYF. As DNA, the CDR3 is TGTGCCAGTCTCCGCCCAGGGGTTGGACAGACCCAGTACTTC.

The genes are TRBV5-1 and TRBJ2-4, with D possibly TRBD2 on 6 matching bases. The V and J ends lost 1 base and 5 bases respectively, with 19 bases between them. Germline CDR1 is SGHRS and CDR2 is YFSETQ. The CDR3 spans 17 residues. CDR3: CASSLIFRGDRENIQYF. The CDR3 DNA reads TGCGCCAGCAGCTTGATTTTTCGCGGGGACCGGGAAAACATTCAGTACTTC.

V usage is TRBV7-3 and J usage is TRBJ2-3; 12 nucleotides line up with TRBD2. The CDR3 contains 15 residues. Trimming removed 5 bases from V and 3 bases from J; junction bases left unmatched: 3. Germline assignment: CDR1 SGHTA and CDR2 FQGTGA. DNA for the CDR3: TGTGCCAGCAGCCCTCTAGCGGGAGGGACAGATACGCAGTATTTT. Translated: CASSPLAGGTDTQYF. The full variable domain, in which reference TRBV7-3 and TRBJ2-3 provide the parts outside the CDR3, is GAGVSQTPSNKVTEKGKYVELRCDPISGHTALYWYRQSLGQGPEFLIYFQGTGAADDSGLPNDRFFAVRPEGSVSTLKIQRTERGDSAVYLCASSPLAGGTDTQYFGPGTRLTVL.

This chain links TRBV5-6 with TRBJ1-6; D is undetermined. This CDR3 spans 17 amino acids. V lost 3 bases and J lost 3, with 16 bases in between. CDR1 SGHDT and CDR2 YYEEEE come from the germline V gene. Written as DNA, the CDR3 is TGTGCCAGCAGCTCGACGGGGAGGGCCCGCTATAATTCACCCCTCCACTTT. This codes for CASSSTGRARYNSPLHF.

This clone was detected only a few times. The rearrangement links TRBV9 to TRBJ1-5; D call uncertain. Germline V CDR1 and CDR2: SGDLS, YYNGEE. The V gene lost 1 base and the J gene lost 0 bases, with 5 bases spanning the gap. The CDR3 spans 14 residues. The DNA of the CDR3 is TGTGCCAGCAGCGTATTCGATAGCAATCAGCCCCAGCATTTT. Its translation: CASSVFDSNQPQHF.

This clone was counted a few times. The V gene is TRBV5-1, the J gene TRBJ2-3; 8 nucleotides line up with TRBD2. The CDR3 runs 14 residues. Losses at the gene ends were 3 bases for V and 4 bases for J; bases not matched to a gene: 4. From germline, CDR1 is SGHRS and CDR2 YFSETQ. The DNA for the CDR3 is TGCGCCAGCAGCTCGGGACTAGGTGCAGATACGCAGTATTTT. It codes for CASSSGLGADTQYF.

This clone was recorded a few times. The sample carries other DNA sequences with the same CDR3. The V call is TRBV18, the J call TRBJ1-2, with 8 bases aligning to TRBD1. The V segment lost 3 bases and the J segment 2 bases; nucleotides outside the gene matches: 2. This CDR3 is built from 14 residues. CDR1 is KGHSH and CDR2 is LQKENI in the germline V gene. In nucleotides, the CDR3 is TGTGCCAGCTCACCGGACAGGGCGAACTATGGCTACACCTTC. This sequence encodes CASSPDRANYGYTF. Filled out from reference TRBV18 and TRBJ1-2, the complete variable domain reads NAGVMQNPRHLVRRRGQEARLRCSPMKGHSHVYWYRQLPEEGLKFMVYLQKENIIDESGMPKERFSAEFPKEGPSILRIQQVVRGDSAAYFCASSPDRANYGYTFGSGTRLTVV.

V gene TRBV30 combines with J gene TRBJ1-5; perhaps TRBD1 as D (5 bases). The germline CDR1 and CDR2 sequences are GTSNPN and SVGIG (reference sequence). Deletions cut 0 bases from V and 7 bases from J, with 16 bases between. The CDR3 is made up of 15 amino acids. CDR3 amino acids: CAWSVGQGEEQPQHF. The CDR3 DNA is TGTGCCTGGAGTGTGGGGCAGGGAGAGGAGCAGCCCCAGCATTTT.

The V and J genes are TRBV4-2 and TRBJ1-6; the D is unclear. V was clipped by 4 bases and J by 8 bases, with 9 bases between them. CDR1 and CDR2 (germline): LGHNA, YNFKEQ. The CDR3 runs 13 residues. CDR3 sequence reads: CASSPSGHSPLHF. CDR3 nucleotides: TGTGCCAGCAGCCCCAGCGGACATTCACCCCTCCACTTT.

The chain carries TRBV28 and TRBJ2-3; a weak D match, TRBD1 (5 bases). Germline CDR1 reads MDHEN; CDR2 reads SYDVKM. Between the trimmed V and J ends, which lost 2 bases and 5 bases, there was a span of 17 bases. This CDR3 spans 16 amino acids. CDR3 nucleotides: TGTGCCAGCAGTTTAGTGTACAGGTTGGGTGGAGATACGCAGTATTTT. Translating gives CASSLVYRLGGDTQYF. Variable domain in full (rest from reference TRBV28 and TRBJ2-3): DVKVTQSSRYLVKRTGEKVFLECVQDMDHENMFWYRQDPGLGLRLIYFSYDVKMKEKGDIPEGYSVSREKKERFSLILESASTNQTSMYLCASSLVYRLGGDTQYFGPGTRLTVL.

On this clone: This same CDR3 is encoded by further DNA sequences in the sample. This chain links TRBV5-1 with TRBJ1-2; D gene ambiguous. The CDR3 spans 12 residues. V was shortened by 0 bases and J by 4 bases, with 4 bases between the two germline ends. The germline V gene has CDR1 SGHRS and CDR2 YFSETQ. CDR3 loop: CASSLDGYGYTF. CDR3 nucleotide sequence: TGCGCCAGCAGCTTGGATGGCTATGGCTACACCTTC. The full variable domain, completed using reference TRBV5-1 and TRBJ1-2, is KAGVTQTPRYLIKTRGQQVTLSCSPISGHRSVSWYQQTPGQGLQFLFEYFSETQRNKGNFPGRFSGRQFSNSRSEMNVSTLELGDSALYLCASSLDGYGYTFGSGTRLTVV.

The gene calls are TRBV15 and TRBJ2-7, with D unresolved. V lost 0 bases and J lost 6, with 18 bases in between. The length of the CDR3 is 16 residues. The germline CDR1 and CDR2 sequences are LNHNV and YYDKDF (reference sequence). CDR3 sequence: CATSRDLAAGVGEQYF. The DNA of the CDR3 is TGTGCCACCAGCAGAGATCTGGCCGCAGGCGTCGGCGAGCAGTACTTC.

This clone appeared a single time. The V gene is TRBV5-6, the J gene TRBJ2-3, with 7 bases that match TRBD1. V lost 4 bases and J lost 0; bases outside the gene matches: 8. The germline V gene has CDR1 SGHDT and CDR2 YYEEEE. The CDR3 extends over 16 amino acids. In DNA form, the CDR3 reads TGTGCCAGCAGCACCGGACAGGCCCCTAGCACAGATACGCAGTATTTT. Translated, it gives CASSTGQAPSTDTQYF.

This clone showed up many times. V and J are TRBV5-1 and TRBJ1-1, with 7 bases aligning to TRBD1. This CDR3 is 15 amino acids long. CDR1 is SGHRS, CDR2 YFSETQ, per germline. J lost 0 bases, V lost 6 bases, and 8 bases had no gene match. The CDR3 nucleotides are TGCGCCAGCACCGAGGGACAGCCGCTGAACACTGAAGCTTTCTTT. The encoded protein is CASTEGQPLNTEAFF.

CDR3 nucleotides: TGTGCCACCAGCAGAGTGTCCGGGTTCCAAGAGACCCAGTACTTC. It codes for CATSRVSGFQETQYF. This chain joins TRBV15 and TRBJ2-5, with unresolved D. Germline assignment: CDR1 LNHNV and CDR2 YYDKDF (reference sequence). The V and J ends lost 1 base and 1 base respectively, with 10 bases between them. This CDR3 spans 15 amino acids.

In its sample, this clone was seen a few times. DNA for the CDR3: TGTGCCAGCAGCCACGGGCTAGCGGAGGCAGATACGCAGTATTTT. Its protein is CASSHGLAEADTQYF. The rearrangement uses TRBV9 and TRBJ2-3, with 7 bases fitting TRBD2. V dropped 4 bases and J dropped 4; count of bases not matched to a gene: 9. CDR3 length: 15 residues. The germline gives CDR1 SGDLS, CDR2 YYNGEE.

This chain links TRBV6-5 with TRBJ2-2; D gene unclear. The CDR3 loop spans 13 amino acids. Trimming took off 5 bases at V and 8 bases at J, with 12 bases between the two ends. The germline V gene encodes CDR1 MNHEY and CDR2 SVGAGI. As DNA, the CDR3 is TGTGCCAGCAGTCCCGGTTTGTGGGGGGAGCTGTTTTTT. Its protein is CASSPGLWGELFF.

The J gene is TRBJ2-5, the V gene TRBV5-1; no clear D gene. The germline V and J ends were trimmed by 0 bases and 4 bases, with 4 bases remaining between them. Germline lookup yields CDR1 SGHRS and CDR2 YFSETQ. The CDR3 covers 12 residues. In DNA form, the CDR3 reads TGCGCCAGCAGCTTGGAACCAGAGACCCAGTACTTC. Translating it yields CASSLEPETQYF.

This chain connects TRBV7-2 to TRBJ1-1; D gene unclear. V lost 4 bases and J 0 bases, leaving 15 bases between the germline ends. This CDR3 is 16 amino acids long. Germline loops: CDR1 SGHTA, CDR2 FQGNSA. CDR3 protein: CASSSPSEGLNTEAFF. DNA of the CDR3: TGTGCCAGCAGCTCCCCTTCTGAGGGTTTGAACACTGAAGCTTTCTTT.